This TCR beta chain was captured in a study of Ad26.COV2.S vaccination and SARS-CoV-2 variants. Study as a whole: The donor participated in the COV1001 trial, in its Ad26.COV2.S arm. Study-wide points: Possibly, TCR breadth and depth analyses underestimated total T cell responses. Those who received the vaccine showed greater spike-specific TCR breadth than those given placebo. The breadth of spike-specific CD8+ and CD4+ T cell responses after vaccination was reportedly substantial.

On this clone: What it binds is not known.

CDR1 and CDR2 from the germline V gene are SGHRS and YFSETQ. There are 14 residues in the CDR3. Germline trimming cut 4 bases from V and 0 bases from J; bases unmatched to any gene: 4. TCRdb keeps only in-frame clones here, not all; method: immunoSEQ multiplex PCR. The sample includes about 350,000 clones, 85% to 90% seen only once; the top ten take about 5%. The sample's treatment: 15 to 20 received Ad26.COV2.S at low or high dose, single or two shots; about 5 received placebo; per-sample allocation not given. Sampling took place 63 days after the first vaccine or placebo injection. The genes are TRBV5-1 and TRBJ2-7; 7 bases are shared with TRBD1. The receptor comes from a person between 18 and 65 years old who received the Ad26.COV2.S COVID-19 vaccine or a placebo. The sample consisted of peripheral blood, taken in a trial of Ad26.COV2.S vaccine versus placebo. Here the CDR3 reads CASSKHRGSYEQYF. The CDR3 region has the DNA TGCGCCAGCAGCAAACACAGGGGCTCCTACGAGCAGTACTTC.